Listed here is a single T cell receptor beta chain. The target antigen is unknown. Primed by a sample-barcoded 5' primer and a J-beta primer mix, a second PCR proceeded for about 6 to 11 cycles. Each sample yielded at least 3 million CDR3-containing paired-end reads. TCRdb recomputed calls from the 5' RACE reads with MiXCR, one row per CDR3 protein. The sample consists of more than 750,000 distinct CDR3 sequences, under 35% of them appearing once. J lost 4 bases, V lost 0 bases, and 13 bases had no gene match. The germline CDR1 and CDR2 sequences are LGHNT and FRNRAP. CDR3 size: 19 residues. This specimen belongs to a study of blood T cells in healthy people across ages. Study observations and caveats: The long-lived group displayed more naive CD4+ cells, plus higher diversity, than the aged donors did.

The sample also formed part of further work on T cells of mothers and their children.

Sequencing used blood. The genes are TRBV12-5 and TRBJ2-2; 8 bases line up with TRBD1. This clonotype was sampled from a woman in her thirties or forties in good health. The CDR3 protein is CASGLVRAGGVSGTGELFF. The DNA for the CDR3 is TGTGCTAGTGGTTTGGTCCGAGCAGGGGGCGTTTCGGGCACCGGGGAGCTGTTTTTT.